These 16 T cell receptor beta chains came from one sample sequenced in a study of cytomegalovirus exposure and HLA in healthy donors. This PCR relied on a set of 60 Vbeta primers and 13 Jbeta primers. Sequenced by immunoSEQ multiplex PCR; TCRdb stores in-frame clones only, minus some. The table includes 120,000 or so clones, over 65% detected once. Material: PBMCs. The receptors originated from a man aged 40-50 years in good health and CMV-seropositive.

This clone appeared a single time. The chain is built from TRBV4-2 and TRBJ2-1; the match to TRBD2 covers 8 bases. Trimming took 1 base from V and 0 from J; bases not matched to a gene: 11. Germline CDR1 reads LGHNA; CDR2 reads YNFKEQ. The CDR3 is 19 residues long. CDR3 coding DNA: TGTGCCAGCAGCCAAGTAGGAGTGACTAGCGACAGCTCCTACAATGAGCAGTTCTTC. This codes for CASSQVGVTSDSSYNEQFF.

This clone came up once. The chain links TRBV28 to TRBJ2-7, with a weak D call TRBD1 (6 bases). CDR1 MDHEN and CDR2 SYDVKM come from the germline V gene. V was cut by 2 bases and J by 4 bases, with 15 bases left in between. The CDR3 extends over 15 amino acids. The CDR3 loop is CASSLVQGPSYEQYF. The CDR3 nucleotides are TGTGCCAGCAGTTTAGTACAGGGTCCAAGTTACGAGCAGTACTTC.

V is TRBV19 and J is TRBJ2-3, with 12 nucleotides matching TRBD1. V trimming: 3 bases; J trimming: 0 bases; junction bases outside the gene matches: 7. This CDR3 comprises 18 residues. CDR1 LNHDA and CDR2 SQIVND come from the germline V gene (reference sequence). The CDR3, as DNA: TGTGCCAGTAGTATCCCTTGGGACAGGGGGCGAAGCACAGATACGCAGTATTTT. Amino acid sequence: CASSIPWDRGRSTDTQYF.

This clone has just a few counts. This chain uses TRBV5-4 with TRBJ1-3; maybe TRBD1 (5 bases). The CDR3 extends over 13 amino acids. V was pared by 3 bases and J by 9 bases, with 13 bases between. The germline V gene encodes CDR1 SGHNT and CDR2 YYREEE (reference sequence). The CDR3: CASSSERGGTIYF. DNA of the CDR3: TGTGCCAGCAGCTCTGAGAGGGGAGGCACCATATATTTT.

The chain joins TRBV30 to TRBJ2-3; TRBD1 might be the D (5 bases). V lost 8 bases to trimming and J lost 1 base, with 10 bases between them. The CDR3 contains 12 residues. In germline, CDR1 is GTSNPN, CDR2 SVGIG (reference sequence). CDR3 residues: CARLGGTDTQYF. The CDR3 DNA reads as TGTGCCCGGCTAGGGGGCACAGATACGCAGTATTTT.

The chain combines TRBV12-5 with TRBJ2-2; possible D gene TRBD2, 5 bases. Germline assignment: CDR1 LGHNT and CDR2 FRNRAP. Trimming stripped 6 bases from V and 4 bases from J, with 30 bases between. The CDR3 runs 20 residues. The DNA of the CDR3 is TGTGCTAGTGGCCCAGCACCGATGCTTAGTTTGACTACTACCACCGGGGAGCTGTTTTTT. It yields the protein CASGPAPMLSLTTTTGELFF.

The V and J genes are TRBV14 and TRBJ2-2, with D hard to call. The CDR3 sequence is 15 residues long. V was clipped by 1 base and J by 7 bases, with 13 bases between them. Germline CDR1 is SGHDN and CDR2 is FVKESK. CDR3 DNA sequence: TGTGCCAGCAGCCAAGTATTTGGGCAGCTCGGGGAGCTGTTTTTT. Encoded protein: CASSQVFGQLGELFF.

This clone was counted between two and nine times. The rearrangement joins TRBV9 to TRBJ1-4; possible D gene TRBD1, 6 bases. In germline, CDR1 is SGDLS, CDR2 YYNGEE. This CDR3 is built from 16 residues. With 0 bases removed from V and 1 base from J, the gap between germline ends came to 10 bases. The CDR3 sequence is CASSVATGRTNEKLFF. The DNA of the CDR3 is TGTGCCAGCAGCGTAGCAACAGGGCGAACTAATGAAAAACTGTTTTTT.

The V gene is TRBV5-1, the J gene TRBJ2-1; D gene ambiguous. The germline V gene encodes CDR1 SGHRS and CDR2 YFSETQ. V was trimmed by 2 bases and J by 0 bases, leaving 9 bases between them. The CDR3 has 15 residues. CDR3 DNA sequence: TGCGCCAGCAGCTTACCGTCGAGCTCCTACAATGAGCAGTTCTTC. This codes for CASSLPSSSYNEQFF.

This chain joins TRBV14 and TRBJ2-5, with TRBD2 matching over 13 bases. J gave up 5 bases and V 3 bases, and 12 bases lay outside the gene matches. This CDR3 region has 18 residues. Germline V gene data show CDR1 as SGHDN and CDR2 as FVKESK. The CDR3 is CASSQLLGTSGNRETQYF. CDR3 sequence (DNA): TGTGCCAGCAGCCAGCTGCTAGGGACTAGCGGGAACCGGGAGACCCAGTACTTC.

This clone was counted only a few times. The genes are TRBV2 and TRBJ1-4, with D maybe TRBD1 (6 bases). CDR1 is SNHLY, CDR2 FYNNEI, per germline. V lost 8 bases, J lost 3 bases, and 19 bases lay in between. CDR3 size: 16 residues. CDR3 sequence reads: CASSQQGSAANEKLFF. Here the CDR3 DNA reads TGTGCCAGCTCACAACAGGGTTCGGCTGCTAATGAAAAACTGTTTTTT.

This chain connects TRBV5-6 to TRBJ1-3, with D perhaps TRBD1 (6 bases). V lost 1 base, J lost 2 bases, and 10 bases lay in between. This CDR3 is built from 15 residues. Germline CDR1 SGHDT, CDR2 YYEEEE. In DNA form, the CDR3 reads TGTGCCAGCAGCTTGCCCAGGGGTGCTGGAAACACCATATATTTT. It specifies CASSLPRGAGNTIYF.

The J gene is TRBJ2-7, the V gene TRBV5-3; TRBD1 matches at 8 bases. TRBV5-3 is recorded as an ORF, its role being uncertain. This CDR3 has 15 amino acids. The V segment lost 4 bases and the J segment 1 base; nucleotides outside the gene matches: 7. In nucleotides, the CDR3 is TGTGCCAGAAGCAGGACAGGGAATTTTTCCTACGAGCAGTACTTC. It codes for CARSRTGNFSYEQYF.

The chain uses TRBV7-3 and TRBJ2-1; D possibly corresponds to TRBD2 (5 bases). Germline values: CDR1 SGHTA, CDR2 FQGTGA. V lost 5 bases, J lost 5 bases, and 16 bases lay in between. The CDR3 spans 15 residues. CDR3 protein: CASSVQLVGNNEQFF. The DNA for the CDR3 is TGTGCCAGCAGCGTTCAACTAGTAGGGAACAATGAGCAGTTCTTC. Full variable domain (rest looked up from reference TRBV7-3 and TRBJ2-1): GAGVSQTPSNKVTEKGKYVELRCDPISGHTALYWYRQSLGQGPEFLIYFQGTGAADDSGLPNDRFFAVRPEGSVSTLKIQRTERGDSAVYLCASSVQLVGNNEQFFGPGTRLTVL.

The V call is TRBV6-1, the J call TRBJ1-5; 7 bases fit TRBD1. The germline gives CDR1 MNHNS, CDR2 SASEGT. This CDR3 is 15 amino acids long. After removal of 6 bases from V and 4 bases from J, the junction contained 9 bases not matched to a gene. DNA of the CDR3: TGTGCCAGCAGCCGCTCGACAGGGATAAATCAGCCCCAGCATTTT. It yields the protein CASSRSTGINQPQHF.

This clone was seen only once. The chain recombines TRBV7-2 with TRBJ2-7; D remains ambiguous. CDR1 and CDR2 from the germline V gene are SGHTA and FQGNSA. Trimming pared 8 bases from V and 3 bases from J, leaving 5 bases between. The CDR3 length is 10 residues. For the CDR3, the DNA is TGTGCCAGCGGAGACTACGAGCAGTACTTC. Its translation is CASGDYEQYF.